The next 30 T cell receptor beta chains were all read from a single sample in a study of shared clonotypes between healthy human individuals. Measured with immunoSEQ multiplex PCR; TCRdb has only the in-frame clones, and not every one. The data contain about 2 million clones, about 95% of them singletons. Naive CD8 cells lacked CD45RO, underwent positive selection for CCR7 and left out terminally differentiated effector memory CD45RA+ cells. The specimen was naive CD8+ T cells sorted from blood. The receptors come from a man aged 18-30 years in good health.

Written as DNA, the CDR3 is TGTGCCAGCGGGGGGGCGCCCGGCGGGGAGCTGTTTTTT. Amino acids: CASGGAPGGELFF. The J gene is TRBJ2-2, the V gene TRBV2, with D maybe TRBD2 (7 bases). V lost 8 bases, J lost 7 bases, and 14 bases lay in between. The V gene's germline CDR1 is SNHLY and CDR2 FYNNEI. The CDR3 contains 13 residues.

This chain uses TRBV5-1 with TRBJ2-6, with D uncertain. CDR3 size: 13 residues. V shed 3 bases and J shed 3 bases, with 4 bases lying between them. CDR1 SGHRS and CDR2 YFSETQ come from the germline V gene. CDR3 bases: TGCGCCAGCAGCTGGGATGGGGCCAACGTCCTGACTTTC. This gives the protein CASSWDGANVLTF.

With respect to this clone: This specimen includes other DNA sequences encoding the same CDR3. This chain uses TRBV7-9 with TRBJ1-1; D is unclear. CDR1 SEHNR and CDR2 FQNEAQ come from the germline V gene (reference sequence). V lost 4 bases, J lost 0 bases, and 6 bases lay in between. The CDR3 is 13 residues long. CDR3 protein: CASSSSVNTEAFF. The CDR3 DNA sequence: TGTGCCAGCAGCTCCAGTGTGAACACTGAAGCTTTCTTT. The whole variable domain, filled in from reference TRBV7-9 and TRBJ1-1, reads DTGVSQNPRHKITKRGQNVTFRCDPISEHNRLYWYRQTLGQGPEFLTYFQNEAQLEKSRLLSDRFSAERPKGSFSTLEIQRTEQGDSAMYLCASSSSVNTEAFFGQGTRLTVV.

This chain joins TRBV6-1 and TRBJ2-3; 7 bases line up with TRBD1. V gave up 6 bases and J gave up 4 bases; unmatched junction bases: 13. The CDR3 consists of 16 residues. Germline CDR1 is MNHNS and CDR2 is SASEGT. CDR3 region: CASREKTGSVADTQYF. The DNA of the CDR3 is TGTGCCAGCAGGGAAAAGACAGGGTCGGTGGCAGATACGCAGTATTTT.

V usage is TRBV5-1 and J usage is TRBJ2-2, with 10 bases identical to TRBD1. Trimming removed 4 bases from V and 7 bases from J; junction bases left unmatched: 4. The CDR3 totals 14 residues. Germline V gives CDR1 SGHRS, CDR2 YFSETQ. CDR3 bases: TGCGCCAGCAGCGGCAGGACAGGGGGCGGGGAGCTGTTTTTT. As protein: CASSGRTGGGELFF.

The J gene is TRBJ1-2, the V gene TRBV10-2; D is possibly TRBD1 (5 bases). CDR1 and CDR2 from the germline V gene are WSHSY and SAAADI. The V end was cut by 9 bases, the J end by 7 bases, with 18 bases between. This CDR3 has 13 amino acids. The CDR3 sequence: CARDNPRDAGYTF. In DNA form, the CDR3 reads TGCGCCAGGGATAACCCACGGGACGCTGGCTACACCTTC.

The chain recombines TRBV6-6 with TRBJ1-1; maybe TRBD1 (5 bases). Trimming removed 7 bases from V and 7 bases from J, with 19 bases in between. The CDR3 is made up of 14 amino acids. In germline, CDR1 is MNHNY, CDR2 SVGAGI (reference sequence). The CDR3 coding sequence is TGTGCCAGCATTACCCAGGGTGATTTCCATGAAGCTTTCTTT. Residues: CASITQGDFHEAFF.

This clone was seen a few times. V and J are TRBV2 and TRBJ1-6; D call uncertain. The CDR3 sequence is 16 residues long. Trimming shortened V by 2 bases and J by 10 bases, and 18 bases separated the two germline ends. The germline gives CDR1 SNHLY, CDR2 FYNNEI. The CDR3 reads CASSERVRPLESPLHF. CDR3 sequence (DNA): TGTGCCAGCAGTGAAAGAGTGCGGCCTCTGGAGTCACCCCTCCACTTT.

This CDR3 is CASSLELAGIYEQYF. DNA of the CDR3: TGTGCCAGCAGCTTAGAACTAGCGGGAATCTACGAGCAGTACTTC. This chain connects TRBV7-2 to TRBJ2-7, with 10 positions matching TRBD2. Unmatched junction bases numbered 3, after V lost 1 base and J lost 3 bases. CDR1 and CDR2 (germline): SGHTA, FQGNSA. This CDR3 contains 15 residues.

Of note for this clone: This sample includes further DNA sequences coding for the same CDR3. V is TRBV5-6 and J is TRBJ2-7; D is undetermined. The CDR3 spans 14 residues. Germline values: CDR1 SGHDT, CDR2 YYEEEE. The V end was cut by 0 bases, the J end by 0 bases, with 7 bases between. CDR3 nucleotides: TGTGCCAGCAGCTTGGGACTTCTCTCCTACGAGCAGTACTTC. It yields the protein CASSLGLLSYEQYF.

The rearrangement joins TRBV2 to TRBJ2-1; 8 nucleotides line up with TRBD2. Germline trimming cut 8 bases from V and 4 bases from J; bases unmatched to any gene: 4. CDR3 size: 13 residues. Germline CDR1 SNHLY, CDR2 FYNNEI. The DNA for the CDR3 is TGTGCCAGCTGCCCGGGAGGGTACAATGAGCAGTTCTTC. Translation gives CASCPGGYNEQFF.

The rearrangement uses TRBV7-8 and TRBJ2-1, with 12 bases that match TRBD2. With 7 bases clipped from V and 10 bases from J, the junction kept 8 bases outside the gene matches. The CDR3 consists of 14 residues. Per germline, CDR1 SGHVS and CDR2 FQNEAQ. The CDR3 sequence is CASTLRLAGDEQFF. The CDR3 coding sequence is TGTGCCAGCACCCTACGACTAGCGGGAGACGAGCAGTTCTTC.

The chain carries TRBV4-1 and TRBJ1-4, with TRBD1 matching 10 bases. With 3 bases clipped from V and 6 bases from J, the junction kept 4 bases outside the gene matches. Germline V CDR1 and CDR2: MGHRA, YSYEKL. The CDR3 runs 15 residues. CDR3 protein: CASSHPGTGDEKLFF. In nucleotides, the CDR3 is TGCGCCAGCAGCCATCCCGGGACAGGGGATGAAAAACTGTTTTTT.

Only one count was recorded for this clone. V usage is TRBV6-5 and J usage is TRBJ2-7, with 7 bases aligning to TRBD2. CDR3 length equals 15 residues. Trimming removed 7 bases from V and 8 bases from J; junction bases left unmatched: 17. Germline V gene lookup returns CDR1 MNHEY and CDR2 SVGAGI. The DNA of the CDR3 is TGTGCCAGCACCCCCGGGACTACCCCCCTACTCCAGCAGTACTTC. It yields the protein CASTPGTTPLLQQYF.

Comments on this clone: Other DNA sequences from this sample encode an identical CDR3 as well. The chain's CDR3 is CASSIGTGTIYEQYF. CDR3 sequence (DNA): TGTGCCAGTAGTATAGGGACGGGAACCATCTACGAGCAGTACTTC. The genes are TRBV19 and TRBJ2-7; a weak D match, TRBD2 (5 bases). The V and J ends lost 1 base and 3 bases respectively, with 13 bases between them. Germline CDR1 LNHDA, CDR2 SQIVND (reference sequence). This CDR3 is 15 amino acids long.

The chain is built from TRBV5-6 and TRBJ2-1; D remains unclear. V dropped 0 bases and J dropped 6 bases, with 13 bases sitting between them. The CDR3 runs 15 residues. Germline CDR1 reads SGHDT; CDR2 reads YYEEEE. The CDR3 loop is CASSLEPVAVNEQFF. CDR3 nucleotides: TGTGCCAGCAGCTTGGAACCCGTTGCGGTCAATGAGCAGTTCTTC. Complete variable domain (other parts from reference TRBV5-6 and TRBJ2-1): DAGVTQSPTHLIKTRGQQVTLRCSPKSGHDTVSWYQQALGQGPQFIFQYYEEEERQRGNFPDRFSGHQFPNYSSELNVNALLLGDSALYLCASSLEPVAVNEQFFGPGTRLTVL.

A word on this clone: Other nucleotide sequences from this sample produce the same CDR3. The chain has TRBV11-3 and TRBJ2-3; D possibly corresponds to TRBD2 (5 bases). Germline CDR1 SGHNT, CDR2 YENEEA. V lost 3 bases and J lost 6, with 7 bases in between. The CDR3 is 12 residues long. CDR3 protein: CASSLGGDTQYF. In DNA form, the CDR3 reads TGTGCCAGCAGCTTGGGCGGGGATACGCAGTATTTT.

The chain employs TRBV7-9 and TRBJ2-7; 7 nucleotides agree with TRBD2. The ends lost 5 bases at V and 3 bases at J; junction bases unmatched: 13. Looked up from germline, CDR1 is SEHNR and CDR2 is FQNEAQ (reference sequence). The CDR3 consists of 16 residues. CDR3 sequence (DNA): TGTGCCAGCAGCCCCCAAGCGACTAGCTTGAACTACGAGCAGTACTTC. It specifies CASSPQATSLNYEQYF. The full variable domain, its missing parts supplied by reference TRBV7-9 and TRBJ2-7, is DTGVSQNPRHKITKRGQNVTFRCDPISEHNRLYWYRQTLGQGPEFLTYFQNEAQLEKSRLLSDRFSAERPKGSFSTLEIQRTEQGDSAMYLCASSPQATSLNYEQYFGPGTRLTVT.

V gene TRBV18 combines with J gene TRBJ1-2; D not resolved. Per the germline V gene, CDR1 is KGHSH and CDR2 is LQKENI. The CDR3 spans 13 residues. V lost 1 base to trimming and J lost 12 bases, with 15 bases between them. CDR3 nucleotides: TGTGCCAGCTCACCACAAGGACTACCGGAGGACACCTTC. Encoded protein: CASSPQGLPEDTF.

V usage is TRBV7-9 and J usage is TRBJ2-5; D is undetermined. Per the germline V gene, CDR1 is SEHNR and CDR2 is FQNEAQ (reference sequence). Trimming pared 3 bases from V and 5 bases from J, leaving 13 bases between. The CDR3 spans 14 residues. The CDR3 DNA sequence: TGTGCCAGCAGCTTGGACCTCGAAAGGGAGACCCAGTACTTC. Amino acids: CASSLDLERETQYF.

The chain combines TRBV5-8 with TRBJ2-7, with 11 nucleotides matching TRBD2. V shed 4 bases, J shed 2 bases, and the junction held 5 bases outside the gene matches. The CDR3 length is 15 residues. Looked up from germline, CDR1 is SGHTS and CDR2 is YDEGEE. CDR3 amino acids: CASSLSSGRPYEQYF. The CDR3 bases are TGTGCCAGCAGCCTTTCTAGCGGGAGGCCCTACGAGCAGTACTTC.

The CDR3 protein is CASTTGQINEKLFF. The CDR3 coding sequence is TGTGCCAGCACCACAGGACAGATAAATGAAAAACTGTTTTTT. The rearrangement joins TRBV13 to TRBJ1-4; TRBD1 is a possible D gene (6 bases). Germline V gene data show CDR1 as PRHDT and CDR2 as FYEKMQ (reference sequence). The V end lost 7 bases, the J end lost 5 bases, and 14 bases lay between the germline ends. The CDR3 spans 14 residues.

V gene TRBV4-1 combines with J gene TRBJ2-6, with D possibly matching TRBD2 (5 bases). Germline CDR1 MGHRA, CDR2 YSYEKL. CDR3 length: 14 amino acids. V lost 8 bases, J lost 0 bases, and 8 bases lay in between. The CDR3: CASAEGSGANVLTF. The CDR3 DNA follows: TGCGCCAGCGCCGAGGGCTCTGGGGCCAACGTCCTGACTTTC.

The chain recombines TRBV6-5 with TRBJ2-7, with D unclear. CDR1 is MNHEY and CDR2 is SVGAGI in the germline V gene. This CDR3 contains 14 residues. Trimming left V 1 base short and J 2 bases short, with 9 bases between. The CDR3 protein is CASSYWNSPYEQYF. CDR3 DNA: TGTGCCAGCAGTTACTGGAACAGCCCCTACGAGCAGTACTTC.

This rearrangement joins TRBV15 to TRBJ2-7; no definite D call. Trimming took off 1 base at V and 5 bases at J, with 3 bases between the two ends. The CDR3 spans 11 residues. Germline CDR1 and CDR2: LNHNV and YYDKDF (reference sequence). The CDR3 sequence: CATSRGNEQYF. The CDR3 nucleotides are TGTGCCACCAGCAGAGGGAACGAGCAGTACTTC.

This rearrangement joins TRBV28 to TRBJ1-5; 8 bases agree with TRBD1. Germline assignment: CDR1 MDHEN and CDR2 SYDVKM. J was trimmed by 7 bases and V by 4 bases; bases with no gene match: 6. The CDR3 has 14 amino acids. CDR3 residues: CASSSGTGEQPQHF. Here the CDR3 DNA reads TGTGCCAGCAGTTCCGGGACAGGAGAGCAGCCCCAGCATTTT.

This clone was found once. The chain carries TRBV5-4 and TRBJ1-1; the D is unclear. CDR3 length: 14 amino acids. CDR1 and CDR2 (germline): SGHNT, YYREEE (reference sequence). The V gene lost 9 bases and the J gene lost 3 bases, with 18 bases spanning the gap. CDR3 sequence reads: CATRIGIVDTEAFF. The CDR3 DNA sequence: TGTGCCACCCGAATCGGTATTGTAGACACTGAAGCTTTCTTT.

The gene calls are TRBV18 and TRBJ2-1; 7 bases match TRBD1. This CDR3 comprises 16 residues. Germline assignment: CDR1 KGHSH and CDR2 LQKENI. V was clipped by 3 bases and J by 2 bases; unmatched bases: 7. CDR3 region: CASSPMDRSTYNEQFF. CDR3 sequence (DNA): TGTGCCAGCTCACCGATGGACAGGAGTACCTACAATGAGCAGTTCTTC.

This clone was picked up one time. V is TRBV6-5 and J is TRBJ1-2; D remains unclear. V was shortened by 2 bases and J by 8 bases, with 6 bases between the two germline ends. The CDR3 length is 11 residues. Per germline, CDR1 MNHEY and CDR2 SVGAGI. The CDR3, as DNA: TGTGCCAGCAGTTACCGGGGAGGCTACACCTTC. Amino acids: CASSYRGGYTF.

The chain couples TRBV15 to TRBJ2-1; 11 bases map to TRBD1. Germline assignment: CDR1 LNHNV and CDR2 YYDKDF (reference sequence). V gave up 4 bases and J gave up 3 bases; unmatched junction bases: 2. This CDR3 contains 15 residues. The chain's CDR3 is CATSIGTGGYNEQFF. The CDR3 DNA follows: TGTGCCACCAGCATAGGGACAGGGGGCTACAATGAGCAGTTCTTC. Combining the CDR3 with reference TRBV15 and TRBJ2-1 gives the whole variable domain DAMVIQNPRYQVTQFGKPVTLSCSQTLNHNVMYWYQQKSSQAPKLLFHYYDKDFNNEADTPDNFQSRRPNTSFCFLDIRSPGLGDTAMYLCATSIGTGGYNEQFFGPGTRLTVL.